This T cell receptor (beta chain) was identified in a study of T cell responses to AZD1222 COVID-19 vaccine. The study, taken as a whole, reports: The peak T cell response came first, and repertoires were sampled only after it. Across the whole spike, CD4 TCRs peaked at regions 160-218 and 743-854. White British donors predominated, females outnumbered males, and clonal diversity was possibly underestimated.

Data came from immunoSEQ multiplex PCR; TCRdb stores just in-frame clones and leaves some out. The table shows about 150,000 clones, with 88% occurring only once. V was clipped by 3 bases and J by 2 bases; unmatched bases: 12. The CDR3 consists of 17 residues. From germline, CDR1 is MDHEN and CDR2 SYDVKM. A note on this clone: The antigen is undetermined.

This specimen was peripheral blood, taken after recovery from COVID-19. This TCR was sampled from an adult who had recovered from COVID-19. The V call is TRBV28, the J call TRBJ2-7, with TRBD2 identical over 8 bases. The CDR3 nucleotides are TGTGCCAGCAGTTTTGTGGACGGGAGGGAAAGGGCCTACGAGCAGTACTTC. The encoded protein is CASSFVDGRERAYEQYF.